These T cell receptor beta chains were read from a single sample in a study of graft-versus-host responses after intestinal transplantation. Generated by immunoSEQ multiplex PCR, the TCRdb table keeps only in-frame clones and is missing some. Among about 85,000 clones listed, 91% were seen once. The antigens these receptors bind are not known. The sequencing used unstimulated CD8+ T cells sorted from spleen or lymph node cells, collected before transplant. The receptors were gathered from a human donor who was the organ donor for an intestinal transplant. Each CDR3 is given with its conserved first and last residue.

j_gene,v_gene,CDR3aa
TRBJ1-1,TRBV4-1,CASSHRGGETEAFF
TRBJ2-7,TRBV6-5,CASSYNPGLAAEQYF
TRBJ2-1,TRBV18,CASSPRTYNEQFF
TRBJ1-6,TRBV19,CASKTPTGSNSPLHF
TRBJ2-7,TRBV6-4,CASSYSADYEQYF
TRBJ2-7,TRBV11-2,CASSWDHRTYEQYF
TRBJ2-7,TRBV6-1,CASSEVGQGVYEQYF
TRBJ2-1,TRBV27,CAQAGPVAPYNEQFF
TRBJ2-7,TRBV18,CASSPTGTEYEQYF
TRBJ2-7,TRBV2,CASSVLRRGGASYEQYF
TRBJ1-6,TRBV2,CASRNQGGASSYNSPLHF
TRBJ1-2,TRBV5-5,CASRGTEGVSFGYTF
TRBJ2-5,TRBV5-1,CASSLASRETQYF
TRBJ2-1,TRBV2,CACLRAGSYNEQFF
TRBJ1-1,TRBV9,CASSVVGTEAFF
TRBJ1-1,TRBV25-1,CASSDEGSTEAFF
TRBJ2-1,TRBV5-4,CASSLDPGVYNEQFF
TRBJ2-7,TRBV6-5,CASRPGTYYEQYF
TRBJ2-7,TRBV27,CASSYGGPTYEQYF
TRBJ2-7,TRBV5-4,CASSSPEDRTGGVDEQYF
TRBJ2-3,TRBV7-9,CASSLPSGSEDTQYF
TRBJ1-5,TRBV18,CASSFVSNQPQHF
TRBJ2-7,TRBV6-5,CASSLGQDQGYEQYF
TRBJ2-7,TRBV2,CAITRTASYEQYF
TRBJ2-1,TRBV4-1,CASSPSRRDEQFF
TRBJ1-2,TRBV7-6,CASSLREGSNGYTF
TRBJ2-1,TRBV6-1,CASILSGSGYEQFF
TRBJ1-5,TRBV6-1,CASTEGTAYSNQPQHF
TRBJ1-4,TRBV11-2,CASSFGWTEGNEKLFF
TRBJ1-2,TRBV27,CASSSLGGTYGYTF
TRBJ1-1,TRBV4-2,CASSQSSVDGTEAFF